These T cell receptor beta chains were read from a single sample in a study of T cell repertoires in ileal Crohn's disease. The data were produced by immunoSEQ multiplex PCR, yet TCRdb's version contains in-frame clones alone and is incomplete. Of about 17,000 clones in the sample, around 70% are singletons; the top ten hold 4% to 5%. Specimen: ileal tissue. The receptors were gathered from an adult with Crohn's disease. Both conserved end residues are part of each CDR3. Each record gives: clone size, V gene, D gene, J gene, CDR3 DNA, CDR3 protein. A D gene is named only where the DNA matches it firmly. Clone size is shown for a subset of rows, as once, few, many or a class of expanded clone.

abundance: .
v_gene: TRBV10-3
d_gene: .
j_gene: TRBJ2-1
CDR3nt: TGTGCCATCAGTGAGCCTGGACTTGCGGGGCAGTTCTTC
CDR3aa: CAISEPGLAGQFF

abundance: .
v_gene: TRBV7-3
d_gene: .
j_gene: TRBJ1-1
CDR3nt: TGTGCCAGCAGCTTACAGCGGAACACTGAAGCTTTCTTT
CDR3aa: CASSLQRNTEAFF

abundance: few
v_gene: TRBV30
d_gene: .
j_gene: TRBJ2-3
CDR3nt: TGTGCCTGGAGTGTGAGGACAGATACGCAGTATTTT
CDR3aa: CAWSVRTDTQYF

abundance: .
v_gene: TRBV7-9
d_gene: TRBD1
j_gene: TRBJ1-4
CDR3nt: TGTGCCAGTAAGACAGGGGGAGCGGCCGTCGGTGAAAAACTGTTTTTT
CDR3aa: CASKTGGAAVGEKLFF

abundance: .
v_gene: TRBV28
d_gene: TRBD2
j_gene: TRBJ2-7
CDR3nt: TGTGCCAGCAGTTCTAGCGGGGGGGCCCACGAGCAGTACTTC
CDR3aa: CASSSSGGAHEQYF

abundance: .
v_gene: TRBV2
d_gene: TRBD2
j_gene: TRBJ2-7
CDR3nt: TGTGCCAGCAGGCCAGGGACTAGCGGTACCTACGAGCAGTACTTC
CDR3aa: CASRPGTSGTYEQYF

abundance: .
v_gene: TRBV29-1
d_gene: TRBD2
j_gene: TRBJ2-3
CDR3nt: TGCAGCGTTGCGGCTAGCGGGGGGGCCACAGATACGCGGTATTTT
CDR3aa: CSVAASGGATDTRYF

abundance: .
v_gene: TRBV5-1
d_gene: TRBD2
j_gene: TRBJ2-7
CDR3nt: TGCGCCAGCAGCCCGTGGAGCGGGAGGGCTCGATACGAGCAGTACTTC
CDR3aa: CASSPWSGRARYEQYF

abundance: once
v_gene: TRBV28
d_gene: TRBD1
j_gene: TRBJ1-2
CDR3nt: TGTGCCAGCAGTTTATTACAGGGACAGAACTATGGCTACACCTTC
CDR3aa: CASSLLQGQNYGYTF

abundance: once
v_gene: TRBV30
d_gene: TRBD2
j_gene: TRBJ2-3
CDR3nt: TGTGCCTGGAGTACACACGCGGGAGGGCCAATTGAGGATACGCAGTATTTT
CDR3aa: CAWSTHAGGPIEDTQYF

abundance: .
v_gene: TRBV7-9
d_gene: .
j_gene: TRBJ1-1
CDR3nt: TGTGCCAGCAGCTTAGCGTCAGGGTGGGCTGAAGCTTTCTTT
CDR3aa: CASSLASGWAEAFF

abundance: .
v_gene: TRBV6-1
d_gene: .
j_gene: TRBJ1-5
CDR3nt: TGTGCCAGCAGTGATGGTTGGAAAGGGAGGCATTTT
CDR3aa: CASSDGWKGRHF

abundance: once
v_gene: TRBV5-8
d_gene: .
j_gene: TRBJ1-1
CDR3nt: TGTGCCAGCAGCTTAGATGAACCTACAAGGGGGAACACTGAAGCTTTCTTT
CDR3aa: CASSLDEPTRGNTEAFF

abundance: .
v_gene: TRBV5-6
d_gene: TRBD2
j_gene: TRBJ2-1
CDR3nt: TGTGCCAGCAGCTTGTATATCGGGGGGTCGGGAGATGAGCAGTTCTTC
CDR3aa: CASSLYIGGSGDEQFF

abundance: .
v_gene: TRBV30
d_gene: .
j_gene: TRBJ1-1
CDR3nt: TGTGCCTGGGGTCCCGGGATCAACCCCACTGAAGCTTTCTTT
CDR3aa: CAWGPGINPTEAFF

abundance: .
v_gene: TRBV7-9
d_gene: .
j_gene: TRBJ1-1
CDR3nt: TGTGCCAGCAGCTTACTGGCAGGGAGGTCTGGCACTGAAGCTTTCTTT
CDR3aa: CASSLLAGRSGTEAFF

abundance: .
v_gene: TRBV27
d_gene: TRBD1
j_gene: TRBJ1-1
CDR3nt: TGTGCCAGCAGTTTTCTGGACAGGGGGCTCACTGAAGCTTTCTTT
CDR3aa: CASSFLDRGLTEAFF

abundance: few
v_gene: TRBV6-6
d_gene: TRBD2
j_gene: TRBJ2-2
CDR3nt: TGTGCCAGCCTCGGGGGGAGAGCGAACACCGGGGAGCTGTTTTTT
CDR3aa: CASLGGRANTGELFF

abundance: .
v_gene: TRBV19
d_gene: .
j_gene: TRBJ1-5
CDR3nt: TGTGCCAGTAGTATAGCTTGGGACAAAAATCAGCCCCAGCATTTT
CDR3aa: CASSIAWDKNQPQHF

abundance: .
v_gene: TRBV18
d_gene: TRBD1
j_gene: TRBJ1-6
CDR3nt: TGTGCCAGTAGGGGGCTTTATAATTCACCCCTCCACTTT
CDR3aa: CASRGLYNSPLHF

abundance: .
v_gene: TRBV15
d_gene: .
j_gene: TRBJ2-7
CDR3nt: TGTGCCACCAGCCGGAGGAAAAGCTCCTACGAGCAGTACTTC
CDR3aa: CATSRRKSSYEQYF

abundance: .
v_gene: TRBV6-6
d_gene: .
j_gene: TRBJ1-1
CDR3nt: TGTGCCAGCAATAGGGGCACTGAAGCTTTCTTT
CDR3aa: CASNRGTEAFF

abundance: .
v_gene: TRBV5-1
d_gene: TRBD1
j_gene: TRBJ1-1
CDR3nt: TGCGCCAGCAGCGCCGTGGCAGGGGGCGCGGTGAACACTGAAGCTTTCTTT
CDR3aa: CASSAVAGGAVNTEAFF

abundance: few
v_gene: TRBV10-3
d_gene: TRBD2
j_gene: TRBJ2-1
CDR3nt: TGTGCCATCAATAGGGGCGGGAGTGGCGACAATGAGCAGTTCTTC
CDR3aa: CAINRGGSGDNEQFF

abundance: .
v_gene: TRBV5-1
d_gene: .
j_gene: TRBJ2-5
CDR3nt: TGCGCCAGCAGCTTGGCACAGGGTCAGGAGACCCAGTACTTC
CDR3aa: CASSLAQGQETQYF